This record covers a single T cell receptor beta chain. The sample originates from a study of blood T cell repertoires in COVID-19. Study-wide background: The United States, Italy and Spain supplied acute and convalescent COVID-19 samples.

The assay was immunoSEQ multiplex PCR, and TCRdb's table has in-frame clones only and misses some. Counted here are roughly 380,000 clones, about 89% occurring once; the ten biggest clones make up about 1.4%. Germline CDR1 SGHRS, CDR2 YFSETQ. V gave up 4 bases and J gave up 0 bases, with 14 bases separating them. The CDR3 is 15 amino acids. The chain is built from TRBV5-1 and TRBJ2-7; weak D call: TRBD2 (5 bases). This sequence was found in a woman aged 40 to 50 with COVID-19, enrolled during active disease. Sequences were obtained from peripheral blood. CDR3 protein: CASSDASQSSYEQYF. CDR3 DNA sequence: TGCGCCAGCAGCGACGCTAGCCAGAGCTCCTACGAGCAGTACTTC.